A selection of T cell receptor beta chains follows, all from one sample in a study of cytomegalovirus exposure and HLA in healthy donors. The table came from immunoSEQ multiplex PCR; TCRdb's copy has only in-frame clones and leaves some out. The table has about 140,000 clones, roughly 82% seen once. Sequencing was carried out using PBMCs. The receptors here all came from a man aged 18 to 30 in good health and CMV-seropositive. CDR3s include the opening cysteine and the closing phenylalanine or tryptophan. A D gene is named only where the DNA matches it firmly. Clone sizes are given selectively: once, few, many, or a class where the clone is expanded.

CDR3 length	clone size	J gene	D gene	V gene	CDR3 protein	CDR3 DNA
14	NA	TRBJ1-1	NA	TRBV10-3	CAISLDGGNTEAFF	TGTGCCATCAGTTTGGACGGGGGGAACACTGAAGCTTTCTTT
19	NA	TRBJ1-4	NA	TRBV28	CASSTSLDGWRATNEKLFF	TGTGCCAGCAGTACCTCTCTTGACGGTTGGCGGGCAACTAATGAAAAACTGTTTTTT
14	NA	TRBJ2-7	NA	TRBV5-1	CASSFGSGVYEQYF	TGCGCCAGCAGCTTCGGTAGCGGAGTCTACGAGCAGTACTTC
13	NA	TRBJ2-3	NA	TRBV14	CASSQGVRSAQYF	TGTGCCAGCAGCCAAGGGGTCCGGAGCGCGCAGTATTTT
12	NA	TRBJ1-1	NA	TRBV28	CASSLGSTEAFF	TGTGCCAGCAGTTTGGGGAGCACTGAAGCTTTCTTT
14	once	TRBJ2-7	NA	TRBV9	CASSVEGGSNEQYF	TGTGCCAGCAGCGTAGAAGGAGGGAGCAACGAGCAGTACTTC
14	NA	TRBJ2-1	NA	TRBV27	CASSLNGAYNEQFF	TGTGCCAGCAGTTTAAATGGAGCCTACAATGAGCAGTTCTTC
13	NA	TRBJ2-1	NA	TRBV6-5	CASTREWNNEQFF	TGTGCCAGCACCCGGGAGTGGAACAATGAGCAGTTCTTC
14	few	TRBJ2-5	NA	TRBV29-1	CSVAYLTDQETQYF	TGCAGCGTCGCATATTTGACAGACCAAGAGACCCAGTACTTC
15	NA	TRBJ2-7	TRBD2	TRBV4-1	CASSQGPSGTYEQYF	TGCGCCAGCAGCCAAGGTCCTAGCGGAACCTACGAGCAGTACTTC
14	NA	TRBJ1-1	NA	TRBV5-8	CASSLERVRAEAFF	TGTGCCAGCAGCTTGGAGAGGGTCAGAGCAGAAGCTTTCTTT
13	NA	TRBJ1-1	TRBD1	TRBV5-6	CASSLQGVVEAFF	TGTGCCAGCAGCTTACAGGGGGTGGTTGAAGCTTTCTTT
18	NA	TRBJ2-5	NA	TRBV4-1	CASSQREDRGGLPPTQYF	TGCGCCAGCAGCCAGAGGGAGGATCGAGGGGGACTACCGCCGACCCAGTACTTC
18	NA	TRBJ2-6	NA	TRBV27	CASSVGIGGLSGADVLTF	TGTGCCAGCAGCGTAGGGATCGGGGGGCTCTCTGGGGCCGACGTCCTGACTTTC
16	NA	TRBJ2-7	TRBD1	TRBV6-1	CASSEVGTGVAYEQYF	TGTGCCAGCAGTGAAGTGGGGACAGGGGTCGCCTACGAGCAGTACTTC
12	few	TRBJ1-2	NA	TRBV7-9	CASRGRSYGYTF	TGTGCCAGCAGGGGGAGATCCTATGGCTACACCTTC
16	NA	TRBJ2-1	NA	TRBV6-4	CASSDSLRGAPNEQFF	TGTGCCAGCAGTGACTCGTTAAGGGGTGCCCCTAATGAGCAGTTCTTC
14	NA	TRBJ2-1	TRBD1	TRBV5-1	CASSPMTGDDEQFF	TGCGCCAGCAGCCCAATGACAGGGGATGATGAGCAGTTCTTC
13	once	TRBJ2-1	NA	TRBV6-4	CASILTGYNEQFF	TGTGCCAGCATCTTGACAGGTTACAATGAGCAGTTCTTC
14	NA	TRBJ2-5	NA	TRBV11-2	CASSLTQEQETQYF	TGTGCCAGCAGCCTTACACAAGAACAAGAGACCCAGTACTTC
15	NA	TRBJ2-6	NA	TRBV5-1	CASSLGGSGANVLTF	TGCGCCAGCAGCTTGGGCGGCTCTGGGGCCAACGTCCTGACTTTC
16	NA	TRBJ1-2	NA	TRBV2	CASSAIIESLNYGYTF	TGTGCCAGCAGTGCCATAATCGAGAGTTTGAACTATGGCTACACCTTC
16	NA	TRBJ2-5	TRBD2	TRBV5-1	CASSFGGTSGKETQYF	TGCGCCAGCAGCTTCGGGGGGACTAGCGGGAAGGAGACCCAGTACTTC
17	NA	TRBJ2-3	TRBD2	TRBV6-1	CASSETPGLAGVDTQYF	TGTGCCAGCAGTGAAACTCCCGGACTAGCGGGAGTGGATACGCAGTATTTT
18	NA	TRBJ2-5	TRBD2	TRBV9	CASSVGVSSGLFQETQYF	TGTGCCAGCAGCGTAGGTGTCTCTAGCGGGTTGTTCCAAGAGACCCAGTACTTC
15	NA	TRBJ1-3	NA	TRBV7-6	CASSLAADSGNTIYF	TGTGCCAGCAGCTTAGCGGCTGACTCTGGAAACACCATATATTTT
11	few	TRBJ1-1	NA	TRBV10-2	CASSGGSEAFF	TGCGCCAGCAGTGGGGGCTCTGAAGCTTTCTTT
15	once	TRBJ1-1	NA	TRBV5-4	CASSSGTPVRTEAFF	TGTGCCAGCAGCTCCGGGACACCGGTGAGAACTGAAGCTTTCTTT
15	NA	TRBJ1-3	TRBD1	TRBV5-1	CASSPTGEPGNTIYF	TGCGCCAGCAGCCCGACAGGGGAACCTGGAAACACCATATATTTT
13	NA	TRBJ2-7	TRBD1	TRBV6-1	CASSAGTGYEQYF	TGTGCCAGCAGTGCCGGGACAGGGTATGAGCAGTACTTC
11	NA	TRBJ2-2	NA	TRBV6-5	CASRSTGELFF	TGTGCCAGCAGGAGCACCGGGGAGCTGTTTTTT
13	NA	TRBJ2-7	NA	TRBV28	CASSWDTTYEQYF	TGTGCCAGCAGTTGGGACACAACCTACGAGCAGTACTTC
15	NA	TRBJ2-3	NA	TRBV14	CASSQDAGGTDTQYF	TGTGCCAGCAGCCAAGACGCAGGGGGGACAGATACGCAGTATTTT
16	NA	TRBJ2-3	NA	TRBV29-1	CSVEGLGGARTDTQYF	TGCAGCGTTGAAGGGTTGGGGGGGGCTCGCACAGATACGCAGTATTTT
14	NA	TRBJ2-3	TRBD2	TRBV2	CASRSGGNTDTQYF	TGTGCCAGCAGAAGCGGGGGGAACACAGATACGCAGTATTTT
14	NA	TRBJ2-7	TRBD2	TRBV4-1	CASSQSGRAYEQYF	TGCGCCAGCAGCCAGAGCGGGAGGGCCTACGAGCAGTACTTC
15	few	TRBJ1-1	TRBD1	TRBV7-9	CASSSGQGMNTEAFF	TGTGCCAGCAGCTCGGGACAGGGTATGAACACTGAAGCTTTCTTT
14	NA	TRBJ1-3	NA	TRBV7-6	CASSLKGSGNTIYF	TGTGCCAGCAGCTTAAAGGGGTCTGGAAACACCATATATTTT
12	NA	TRBJ2-7	NA	TRBV2	CASRLESYEQYF	TGTGCCAGCAGGTTAGAATCCTACGAGCAGTACTTC
14	NA	TRBJ1-2	NA	TRBV9	CASSVAQSPYGYTF	TGTGCCAGCAGCGTAGCACAGAGCCCCTATGGCTACACCTTC
15	NA	TRBJ1-5	TRBD1	TRBV19	CASSMAQGSVQPQHF	TGTGCCAGTAGTATGGCACAGGGGAGTGTTCAGCCCCAGCATTTT
13	NA	TRBJ1-1	NA	TRBV11-2	CASNHRVNTEAFF	TGTGCCAGCAATCACAGGGTGAACACTGAAGCTTTCTTT
14	NA	TRBJ2-4	NA	TRBV15	CATSRDGRQAIQYF	TGTGCCACCAGCAGAGATGGGCGACAGGCCATTCAGTACTTC